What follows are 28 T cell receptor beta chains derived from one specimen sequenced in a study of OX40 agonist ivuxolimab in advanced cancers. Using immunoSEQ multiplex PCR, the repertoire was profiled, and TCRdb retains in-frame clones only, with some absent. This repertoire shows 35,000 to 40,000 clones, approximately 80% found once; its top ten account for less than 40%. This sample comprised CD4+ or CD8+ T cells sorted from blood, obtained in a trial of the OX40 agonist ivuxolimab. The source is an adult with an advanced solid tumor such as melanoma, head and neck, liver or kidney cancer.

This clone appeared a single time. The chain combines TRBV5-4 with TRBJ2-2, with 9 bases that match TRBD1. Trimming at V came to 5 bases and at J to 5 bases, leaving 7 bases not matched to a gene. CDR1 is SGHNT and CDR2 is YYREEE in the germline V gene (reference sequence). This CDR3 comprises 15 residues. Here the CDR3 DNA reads TGTGCCAGCAGTAAAGTGACAGGGGGGACCGGGGAGCTGTTTTTT. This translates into CASSKVTGGTGELFF.

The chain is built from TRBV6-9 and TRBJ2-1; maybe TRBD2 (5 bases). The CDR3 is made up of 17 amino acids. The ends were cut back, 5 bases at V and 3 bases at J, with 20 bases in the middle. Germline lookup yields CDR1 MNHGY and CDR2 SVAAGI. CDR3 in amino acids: CASSHTKTDYYYNEQFF. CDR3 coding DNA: TGTGCCAGCAGTCACACCAAAACTGACTATTACTACAATGAGCAGTTCTTC.

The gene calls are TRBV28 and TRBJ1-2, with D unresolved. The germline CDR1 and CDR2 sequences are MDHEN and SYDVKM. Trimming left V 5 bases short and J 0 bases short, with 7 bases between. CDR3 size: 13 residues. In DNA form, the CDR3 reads TGTGCCAGCAGTCCCCTAGCTAACTATGGCTACACCTTC. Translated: CASSPLANYGYTF.

CDR3 residues: CASRYPGRKNSPLHF. For the CDR3, the DNA is TGTGCCAGCAGATACCCGGGACGGAAAAATTCACCCCTCCACTTT. This sequence joins TRBV6-4 and TRBJ1-6; D possibly corresponds to TRBD1 (5 bases). This CDR3 region has 15 residues. Per the germline V gene, CDR1 is MRHNA and CDR2 is SNTAGT. V was cut by 6 bases and J by 7 bases, with 16 bases left in between.

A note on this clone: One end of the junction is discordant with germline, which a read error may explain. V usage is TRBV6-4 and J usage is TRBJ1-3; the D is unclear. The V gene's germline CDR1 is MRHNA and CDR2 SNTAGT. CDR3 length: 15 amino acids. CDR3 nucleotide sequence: TGTGCCATCAGTGCCCCGGGGTCCTCTGGAAACACCATATATTTT. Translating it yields CAISAPGSSGNTIYF.

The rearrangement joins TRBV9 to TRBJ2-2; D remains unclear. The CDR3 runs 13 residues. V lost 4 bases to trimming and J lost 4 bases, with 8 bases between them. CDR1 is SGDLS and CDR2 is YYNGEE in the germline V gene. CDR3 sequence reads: CASSIGITGELFF. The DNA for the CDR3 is TGTGCCAGCAGCATAGGAATCACCGGGGAGCTGTTTTTT.

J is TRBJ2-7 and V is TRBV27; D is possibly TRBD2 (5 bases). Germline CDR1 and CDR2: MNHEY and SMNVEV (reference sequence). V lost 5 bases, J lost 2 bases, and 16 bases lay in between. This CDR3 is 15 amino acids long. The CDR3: CASSTSPGGTYEQYF. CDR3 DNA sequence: TGTGCCAGCAGTACTTCACCCGGAGGCACCTACGAGCAGTACTTC.

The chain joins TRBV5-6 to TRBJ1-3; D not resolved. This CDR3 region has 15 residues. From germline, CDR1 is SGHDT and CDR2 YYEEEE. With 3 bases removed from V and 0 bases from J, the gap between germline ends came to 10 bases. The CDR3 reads CASSSLGFSGNTIYF. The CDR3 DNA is TGTGCCAGCAGCTCCCTGGGCTTCTCTGGAAACACCATATATTTT.

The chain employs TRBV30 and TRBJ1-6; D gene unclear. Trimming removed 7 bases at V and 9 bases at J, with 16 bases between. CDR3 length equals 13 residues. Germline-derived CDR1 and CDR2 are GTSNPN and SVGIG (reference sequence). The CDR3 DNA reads TGTGCCTTAAGTACCGGAGGGATTTCACCCCTCCACTTT. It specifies CALSTGGISPLHF.

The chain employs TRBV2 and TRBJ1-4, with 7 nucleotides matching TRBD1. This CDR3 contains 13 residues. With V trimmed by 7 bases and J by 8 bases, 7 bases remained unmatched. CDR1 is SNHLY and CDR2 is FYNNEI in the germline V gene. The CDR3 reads CASNLGDSEKLFF. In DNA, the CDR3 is TGTGCCAGCAACCTCGGGGACAGCGAAAAACTGTTTTTT.

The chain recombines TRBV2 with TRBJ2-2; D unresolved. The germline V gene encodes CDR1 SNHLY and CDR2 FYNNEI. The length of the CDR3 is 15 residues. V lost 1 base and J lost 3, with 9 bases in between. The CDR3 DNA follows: TGTGCCAGCAGTGAAGGGTTTCGGGACACCGGGGAGCTGTTTTTT. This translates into CASSEGFRDTGELFF. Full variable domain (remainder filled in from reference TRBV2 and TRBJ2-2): EPEVTQTPSHQVTQMGQEVILRCVPISNHLYFYWYRQILGQKVEFLVSFYNNEISEKSEIFDDQFSVERPDGSNFTLKIRSTKLEDSAMYFCASSEGFRDTGELFFGEGSRLTVL.

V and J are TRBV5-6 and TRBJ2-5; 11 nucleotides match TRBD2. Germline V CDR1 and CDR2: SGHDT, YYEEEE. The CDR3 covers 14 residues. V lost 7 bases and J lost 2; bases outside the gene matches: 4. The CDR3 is CASGGTSGQETQYF. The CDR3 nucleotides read TGTGCCAGCGGAGGGACTAGCGGTCAAGAGACCCAGTACTTC.

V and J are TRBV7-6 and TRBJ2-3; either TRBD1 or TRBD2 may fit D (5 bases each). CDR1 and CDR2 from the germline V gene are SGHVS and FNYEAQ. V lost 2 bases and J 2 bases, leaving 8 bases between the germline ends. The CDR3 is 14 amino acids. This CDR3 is CASSLIGTTDTQYF. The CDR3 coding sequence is TGTGCCAGCAGCTTAATCGGGACCACAGATACGCAGTATTTT.

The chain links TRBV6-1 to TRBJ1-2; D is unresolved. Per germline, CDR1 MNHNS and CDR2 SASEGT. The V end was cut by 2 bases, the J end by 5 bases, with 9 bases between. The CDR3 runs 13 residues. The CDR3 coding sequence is TGTGCCAGCAGTGAAATGTCTGGGTATGGCTACACCTTC. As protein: CASSEMSGYGYTF.

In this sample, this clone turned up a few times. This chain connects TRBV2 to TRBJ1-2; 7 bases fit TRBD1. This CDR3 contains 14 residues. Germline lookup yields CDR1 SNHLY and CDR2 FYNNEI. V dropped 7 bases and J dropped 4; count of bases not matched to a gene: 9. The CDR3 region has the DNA TGTGCCAGCAAAATGGACAGGCAGGGCTATGGCTACACCTTC. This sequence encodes CASKMDRQGYGYTF.

The CDR3 here is CSVDVGFSYNEQFF. CDR3 nucleotides: TGCAGCGTTGATGTGGGATTTTCCTACAATGAGCAGTTCTTC. V gene TRBV29-1 combines with J gene TRBJ2-1; D is uncertain. The V and J ends lost 3 bases and 1 base respectively, with 10 bases between them. This CDR3 contains 14 residues. Per the germline V gene, CDR1 is SQVTM and CDR2 is ANQGSEA.

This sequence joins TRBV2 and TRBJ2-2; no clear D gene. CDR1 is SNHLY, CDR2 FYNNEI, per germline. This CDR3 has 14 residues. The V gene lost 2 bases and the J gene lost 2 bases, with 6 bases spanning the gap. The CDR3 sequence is CASSEWINTGELFF. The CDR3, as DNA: TGTGCCAGCAGTGAATGGATTAACACCGGGGAGCTGTTTTTT.

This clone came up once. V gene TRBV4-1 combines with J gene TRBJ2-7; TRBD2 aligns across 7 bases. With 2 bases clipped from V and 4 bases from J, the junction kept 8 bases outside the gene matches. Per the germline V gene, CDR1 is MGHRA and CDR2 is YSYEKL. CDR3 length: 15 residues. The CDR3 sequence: CASSQPDRGGYEQYF. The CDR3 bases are TGCGCCAGCAGCCAACCCGACCGGGGAGGGTACGAGCAGTACTTC.

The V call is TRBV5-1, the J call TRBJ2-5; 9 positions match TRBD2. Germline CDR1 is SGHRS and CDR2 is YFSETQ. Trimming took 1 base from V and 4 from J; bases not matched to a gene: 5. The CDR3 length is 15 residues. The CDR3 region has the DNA TGCGCCAGCAGCTTGAGTAGCGGGAGCGTAGAGACCCAGTACTTC. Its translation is CASSLSSGSVETQYF.

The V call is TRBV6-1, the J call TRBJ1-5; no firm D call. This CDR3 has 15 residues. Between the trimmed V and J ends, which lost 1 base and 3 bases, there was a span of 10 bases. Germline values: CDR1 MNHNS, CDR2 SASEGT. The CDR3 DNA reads TGTGCCAGCAGTGAAGGGGTCAACATCAATCAGCCCCAGCATTTT. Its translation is CASSEGVNINQPQHF.

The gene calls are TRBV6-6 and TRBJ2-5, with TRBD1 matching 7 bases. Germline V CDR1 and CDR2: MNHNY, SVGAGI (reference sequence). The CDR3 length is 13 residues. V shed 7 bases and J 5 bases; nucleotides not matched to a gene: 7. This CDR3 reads CASKKGAVETQYF. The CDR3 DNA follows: TGTGCCAGCAAGAAGGGGGCCGTTGAGACCCAGTACTTC.

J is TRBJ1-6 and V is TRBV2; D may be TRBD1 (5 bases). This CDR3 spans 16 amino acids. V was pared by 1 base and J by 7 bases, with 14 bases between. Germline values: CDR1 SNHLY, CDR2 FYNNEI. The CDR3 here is CASSEEGGRENSPLHF. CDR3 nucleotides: TGTGCCAGCAGTGAAGAGGGCGGCAGGGAAAATTCACCCCTCCACTTT.

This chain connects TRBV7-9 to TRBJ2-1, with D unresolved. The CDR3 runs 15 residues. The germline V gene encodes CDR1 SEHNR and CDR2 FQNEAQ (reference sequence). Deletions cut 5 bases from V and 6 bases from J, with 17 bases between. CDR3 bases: TGTGCCAGCAGCCCTCCCCGACGGTTGGGCAATGAGCAGTTCTTC. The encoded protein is CASSPPRRLGNEQFF.

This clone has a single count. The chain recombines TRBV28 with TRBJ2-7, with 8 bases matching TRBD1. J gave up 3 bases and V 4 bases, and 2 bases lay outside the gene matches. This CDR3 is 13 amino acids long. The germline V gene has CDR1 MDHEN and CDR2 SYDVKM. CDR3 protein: CASSSGQGYEQYF. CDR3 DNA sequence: TGTGCCAGCAGTTCCGGACAGGGCTACGAGCAGTACTTC.

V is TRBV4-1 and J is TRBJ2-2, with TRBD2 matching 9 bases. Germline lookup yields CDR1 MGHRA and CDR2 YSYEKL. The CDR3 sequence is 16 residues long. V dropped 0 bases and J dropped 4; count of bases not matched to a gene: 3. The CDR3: CASSQDGLASTGELFF. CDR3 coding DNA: TGCGCCAGCAGCCAAGATGGACTAGCGAGCACCGGGGAGCTGTTTTTT.

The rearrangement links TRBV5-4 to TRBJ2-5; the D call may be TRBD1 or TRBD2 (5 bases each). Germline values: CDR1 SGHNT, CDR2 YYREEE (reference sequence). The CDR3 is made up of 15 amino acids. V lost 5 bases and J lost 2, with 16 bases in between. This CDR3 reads CASSQTGDLQETQYF. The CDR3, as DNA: TGTGCCAGCAGTCAAACCGGGGACCTTCAAGAGACCCAGTACTTC. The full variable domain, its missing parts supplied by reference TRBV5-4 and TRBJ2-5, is ETGVTQSPTHLIKTRGQQVTLRCSSQSGHNTVSWYQQALGQGPQFIFQYYREEENGRGNFPPRFSGLQFPNYSSELNVNALELDDSALYLCASSQTGDLQETQYFGPGTRLLVL.

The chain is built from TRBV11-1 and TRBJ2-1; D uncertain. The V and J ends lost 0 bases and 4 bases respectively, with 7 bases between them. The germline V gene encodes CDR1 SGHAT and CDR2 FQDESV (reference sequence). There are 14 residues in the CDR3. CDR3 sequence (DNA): TGTGCCAGCAGCTTAGCTAACAGATACAATGAGCAGTTCTTC. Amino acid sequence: CASSLANRYNEQFF.

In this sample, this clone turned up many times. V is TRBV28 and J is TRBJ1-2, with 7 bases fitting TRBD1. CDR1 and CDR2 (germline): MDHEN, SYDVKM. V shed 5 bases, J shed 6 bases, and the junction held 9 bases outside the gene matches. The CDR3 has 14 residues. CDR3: CASSPYRDSHGYTF. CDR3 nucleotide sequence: TGTGCCAGCAGTCCTTATCGGGACAGTCATGGCTACACCTTC.